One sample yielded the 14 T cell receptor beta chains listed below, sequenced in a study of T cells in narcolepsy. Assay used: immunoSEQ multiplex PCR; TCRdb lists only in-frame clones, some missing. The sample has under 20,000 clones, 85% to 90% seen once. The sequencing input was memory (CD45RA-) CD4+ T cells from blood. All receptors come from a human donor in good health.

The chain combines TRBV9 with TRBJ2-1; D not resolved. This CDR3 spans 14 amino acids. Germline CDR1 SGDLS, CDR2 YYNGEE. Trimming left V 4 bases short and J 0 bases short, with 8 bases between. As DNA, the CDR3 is TGTGCCAGCAGCCCACCAAGCTCCTACAATGAGCAGTTCTTC. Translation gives CASSPPSSYNEQFF.

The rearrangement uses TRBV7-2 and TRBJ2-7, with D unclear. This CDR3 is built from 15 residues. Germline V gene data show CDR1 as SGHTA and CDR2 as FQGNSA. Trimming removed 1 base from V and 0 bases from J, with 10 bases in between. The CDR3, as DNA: TGTGCCAGCAGCTTAGACTGGACCGACTCCTACGAGCAGTACTTC. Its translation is CASSLDWTDSYEQYF.

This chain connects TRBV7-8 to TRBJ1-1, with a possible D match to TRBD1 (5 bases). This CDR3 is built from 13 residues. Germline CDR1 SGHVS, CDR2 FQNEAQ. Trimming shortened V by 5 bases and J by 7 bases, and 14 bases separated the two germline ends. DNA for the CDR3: TGTGCCAGCAGCGGTCATCGGGACGGTGAAGCTTTCTTT. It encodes CASSGHRDGEAFF.

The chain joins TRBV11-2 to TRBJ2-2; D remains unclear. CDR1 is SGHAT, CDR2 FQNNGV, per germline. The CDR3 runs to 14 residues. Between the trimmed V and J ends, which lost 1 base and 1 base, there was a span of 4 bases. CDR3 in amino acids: CASSLGQNTGELFF. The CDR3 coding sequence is TGTGCCAGCAGCTTAGGTCAGAACACCGGGGAGCTGTTTTTT.

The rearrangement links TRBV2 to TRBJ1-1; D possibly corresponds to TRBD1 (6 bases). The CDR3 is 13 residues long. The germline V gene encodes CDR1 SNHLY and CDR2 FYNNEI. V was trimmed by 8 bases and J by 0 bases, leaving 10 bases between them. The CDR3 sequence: CASHQGMNTEAFF. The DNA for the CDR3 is TGTGCCAGCCACCAGGGGATGAACACTGAAGCTTTCTTT.

In DNA form, the CDR3 reads TGTGCCAGCAGCTTGGGTGGAGATAATGAGCAGTTCTTC. Protein product: CASSLGGDNEQFF. The chain has TRBV5-6 and TRBJ2-1; no definite D call. The germline V gene encodes CDR1 SGHDT and CDR2 YYEEEE. CDR3 length: 13 amino acids. V was cut by 0 bases and J by 7 bases, with 8 bases left in between.

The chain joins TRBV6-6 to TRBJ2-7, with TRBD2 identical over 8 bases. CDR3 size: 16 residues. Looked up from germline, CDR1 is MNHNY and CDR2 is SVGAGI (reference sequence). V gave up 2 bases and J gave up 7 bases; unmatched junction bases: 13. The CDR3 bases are TGTGCCAGCAGTTACGGGGCGGGAGGCCTCCCCGGGGAGCAGTACTTC. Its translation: CASSYGAGGLPGEQYF.

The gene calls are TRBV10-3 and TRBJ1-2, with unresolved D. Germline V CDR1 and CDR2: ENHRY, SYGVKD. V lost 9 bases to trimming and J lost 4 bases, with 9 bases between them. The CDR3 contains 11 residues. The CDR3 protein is CAISQVYGYTF. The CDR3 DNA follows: TGTGCCATTAGTCAAGTCTATGGCTACACCTTC.

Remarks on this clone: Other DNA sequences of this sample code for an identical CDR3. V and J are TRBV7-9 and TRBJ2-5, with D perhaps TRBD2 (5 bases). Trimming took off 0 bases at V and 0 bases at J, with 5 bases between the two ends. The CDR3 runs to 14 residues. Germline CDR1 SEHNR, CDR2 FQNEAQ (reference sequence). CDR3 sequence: CASSLARDQETQYF. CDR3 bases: TGTGCCAGCAGCTTAGCGAGGGACCAAGAGACCCAGTACTTC.

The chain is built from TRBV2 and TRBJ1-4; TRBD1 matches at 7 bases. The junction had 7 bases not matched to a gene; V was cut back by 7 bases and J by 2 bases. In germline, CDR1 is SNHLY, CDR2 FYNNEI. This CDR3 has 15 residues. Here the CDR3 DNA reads TGTGCCAGCATTCGCCTGGACAGGACTAATGAAAAACTGTTTTTT. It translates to CASIRLDRTNEKLFF.

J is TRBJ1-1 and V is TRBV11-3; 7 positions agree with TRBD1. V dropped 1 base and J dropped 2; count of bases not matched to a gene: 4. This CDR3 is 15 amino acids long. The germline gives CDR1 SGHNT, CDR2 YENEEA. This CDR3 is CASSLVGTANTEAFF. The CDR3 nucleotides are TGTGCCAGCAGCTTAGTTGGGACAGCAAACACTGAAGCTTTCTTT.

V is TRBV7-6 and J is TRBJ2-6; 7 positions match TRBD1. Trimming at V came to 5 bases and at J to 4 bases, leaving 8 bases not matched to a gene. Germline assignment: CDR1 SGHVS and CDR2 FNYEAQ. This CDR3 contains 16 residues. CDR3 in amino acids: CASSRDRVAGANVLTF. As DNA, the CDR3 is TGTGCCAGCAGCCGTGACAGGGTGGCGGGGGCCAACGTCCTGACTTTC.

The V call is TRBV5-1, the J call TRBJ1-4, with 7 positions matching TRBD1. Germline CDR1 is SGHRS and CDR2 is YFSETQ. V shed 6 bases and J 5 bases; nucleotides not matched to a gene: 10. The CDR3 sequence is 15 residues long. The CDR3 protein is CASTQPGGKNEKLFF. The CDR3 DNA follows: TGCGCCAGCACTCAGCCAGGGGGGAAGAATGAAAAACTGTTTTTT.

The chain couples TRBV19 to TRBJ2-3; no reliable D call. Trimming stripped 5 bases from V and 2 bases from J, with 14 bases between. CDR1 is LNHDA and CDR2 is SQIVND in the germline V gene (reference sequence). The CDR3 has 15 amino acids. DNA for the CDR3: TGTGCCAGTAGTGACCGCTCAGGTACCACAGATACGCAGTATTTT. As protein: CASSDRSGTTDTQYF.